These 24 T cell receptor beta chains share one sample of origin, sequenced in a study of blood T cell repertoires in COVID-19. Sequencing used immunoSEQ multiplex PCR; TCRdb keeps in-frame clones, though not all of them. The sample has about 370,000 clones, 75% to 90% seen once. Specimen: PBMCs or T cells enriched from blood (not recorded which). These receptors were obtained from a man between 18 and 35 years old who had recovered from COVID-19.

The chain joins TRBV28 to TRBJ2-1; the D gene is possibly TRBD1 (7 bases). The CDR3 totals 15 residues. Trimming removed 8 bases from V and 6 bases from J, with 20 bases in between. Germline loops: CDR1 MDHEN, CDR2 SYDVKM. The CDR3 DNA follows: TGTGCCAGCGCCGGAGGGGGACGACAGGGCAATGAGCAGTTCTTC. It encodes CASAGGGRQGNEQFF.

The chain has TRBV2 and TRBJ2-1; D is uncertain. Germline V gene data show CDR1 as SNHLY and CDR2 as FYNNEI. This CDR3 is built from 16 residues. V was cut by 0 bases and J by 3 bases, with 12 bases left in between. This chain's CDR3 is CASSEARQSYYNEQFF. In nucleotides, the CDR3 is TGTGCCAGCAGTGAAGCGCGGCAGAGCTACTACAATGAGCAGTTCTTC.

This clone was counted between two and nine times. The V and J genes are TRBV19 and TRBJ2-2; 10 nucleotides align to TRBD1. V trimming: 0 bases; J trimming: 5 bases; junction bases outside the gene matches: 3. CDR3 length: 16 amino acids. Germline V gene lookup returns CDR1 LNHDA and CDR2 SQIVND (reference sequence). The CDR3 spells CASSIEDRGRTGELFF. CDR3 DNA sequence: TGTGCCAGTAGTATAGAAGACAGGGGGCGAACCGGGGAGCTGTTTTTT.

This chain uses TRBV29-1 with TRBJ2-7; 8 positions agree with TRBD2. With 7 bases clipped from V and 7 bases from J, the junction kept 15 bases outside the gene matches. CDR3 length equals 14 residues. Germline CDR1 SQVTM, CDR2 ANQGSEA. The CDR3: CSAAVGRGADEQYF. CDR3 bases: TGCAGCGCTGCGGTCGGGCGGGGGGCGGATGAGCAGTACTTC.

The CDR3 reads CASSSRTSGNEQYF. CDR3 bases: TGTGCCAGTAGTTCTCGGACTAGCGGGAACGAGCAGTACTTC. The chain employs TRBV19 and TRBJ2-7; 12 bases agree with TRBD2. Germline trimming cut 5 bases from V and 5 bases from J; bases unmatched to any gene: 4. This CDR3 has 14 amino acids. CDR1 is LNHDA, CDR2 SQIVND, per germline (reference sequence).

A single count supports this clone. The rearrangement uses TRBV28 and TRBJ1-1, with 11 bases lining up with TRBD1. Germline trimming cut 5 bases from V and 5 bases from J; bases unmatched to any gene: 7. The germline V gene has CDR1 MDHEN and CDR2 SYDVKM. This CDR3 spans 15 amino acids. DNA for the CDR3: TGTGCCAGCAGTGCCGCGGACAGGGGGCAAACTGAAGCTTTCTTT. As protein: CASSAADRGQTEAFF.

The chain links TRBV5-1 to TRBJ1-2; 9 bases are shared with TRBD1. This CDR3 comprises 15 residues. V was pared by 4 bases and J by 7 bases, with 11 bases of the junction left unmatched. Germline CDR1 is SGHRS and CDR2 is YFSETQ. The CDR3 here is CASSPGTGRVFGYTF. CDR3 nucleotide sequence: TGCGCCAGCAGCCCGGGGACAGGGCGAGTTTTTGGCTACACCTTC.

The chain links TRBV7-3 to TRBJ2-7; 7 bases match TRBD1. CDR1 is SGHTA, CDR2 FQGTGA, per germline. This CDR3 contains 14 residues. The ends lost 8 bases at V and 3 bases at J; junction bases unmatched: 10. In DNA form, the CDR3 reads TGTGCCAGCGGCCCCCCCGGGACAGACTACGAGCAGTACTTC. This sequence encodes CASGPPGTDYEQYF.

The chain couples TRBV4-1 to TRBJ2-1; the D gene is possibly TRBD2 (6 bases). This CDR3 spans 17 amino acids. CDR1 MGHRA and CDR2 YSYEKL come from the germline V gene. With 2 bases removed from V and 0 bases from J, the gap between germline ends came to 14 bases. CDR3 nucleotides: TGCGCCAGCAGCCAAAGCCCCGGGGGAACCTCCTACAATGAGCAGTTCTTC. Translating it yields CASSQSPGGTSYNEQFF.

Worth noting for this clone: The sample carries other DNA sequences with the same CDR3. This rearrangement joins TRBV11-2 to TRBJ1-5; no definite D call. The germline CDR1 and CDR2 sequences are SGHAT and FQNNGV. The length of the CDR3 is 13 residues. V lost 0 bases and J lost 4, with 4 bases in between. This chain's CDR3 is CASSLDLNQPQHF. For the CDR3, the DNA is TGTGCCAGCAGCTTAGACTTAAATCAGCCCCAGCATTTT.

The V call is TRBV2, the J call TRBJ2-6, with 13 bases fitting TRBD2. The germline CDR1 and CDR2 sequences are SNHLY and FYNNEI. CDR3 length equals 19 residues. V lost 6 bases and J lost 0; bases outside the gene matches: 8. The CDR3 coding sequence is TGTGCCAGCAGACGACTAGCGGGAGGCCTCCTCTCTGGGGCCAACGTCCTGACTTTC. It codes for CASRRLAGGLLSGANVLTF. Full variable domain (outside the CDR3, taken from reference TRBV2 and TRBJ2-6): EPEVTQTPSHQVTQMGQEVILRCVPISNHLYFYWYRQILGQKVEFLVSFYNNEISEKSEIFDDQFSVERPDGSNFTLKIRSTKLEDSAMYFCASRRLAGGLLSGANVLTFGAGSRLTVL.

The J gene is TRBJ1-1, the V gene TRBV5-1, with D uncertain. The CDR3 runs to 16 residues. Germline CDR1 and CDR2: SGHRS and YFSETQ. V lost 4 bases to trimming and J lost 0 bases, with 16 bases between them. CDR3 in amino acids: CASSPGSPNLNTEAFF. The CDR3 coding sequence is TGCGCCAGCAGCCCCGGGAGCCCGAACTTGAACACTGAAGCTTTCTTT.

The rearrangement links TRBV7-9 to TRBJ1-1; 8 positions agree with TRBD1. Losses at the gene ends were 2 bases for V and 5 bases for J; bases not matched to a gene: 4. CDR3 length equals 14 residues. Per germline, CDR1 SEHNR and CDR2 FQNEAQ (reference sequence). The CDR3 DNA sequence: TGTGCCAGCAGCTTATCAACAGGGGGAACTGAAGCTTTCTTT. Translation: CASSLSTGGTEAFF.

This chain uses TRBV27 with TRBJ1-2; D ambiguous. The ends were cut back, 6 bases at V and 2 bases at J, with 10 bases in the middle. The CDR3 loop spans 13 amino acids. Per germline, CDR1 MNHEY and CDR2 SMNVEV (reference sequence). The CDR3 reads CASSPTQNYGYTF. CDR3 DNA sequence: TGTGCCAGCAGCCCTACACAGAACTATGGCTACACCTTC.

The chain recombines TRBV9 with TRBJ1-1; D gene uncertain. The CDR3 consists of 13 residues. CDR1 is SGDLS, CDR2 YYNGEE, per germline. The germline V and J ends were trimmed by 4 bases and 5 bases, with 12 bases remaining between them. This CDR3 reads CASSPTPGTEAFF. Here the CDR3 DNA reads TGTGCCAGCAGCCCAACCCCGGGGACTGAAGCTTTCTTT.

V and J are TRBV2 and TRBJ2-7; 10 nucleotides agree with TRBD1. The length of the CDR3 is 15 residues. Per germline, CDR1 SNHLY and CDR2 FYNNEI. V shed 6 bases and J 2 bases; nucleotides not matched to a gene: 7. CDR3 protein: CASSASTGGTYEQYF. The CDR3 DNA is TGTGCCAGCAGCGCCTCGACAGGGGGCACCTACGAGCAGTACTTC.

This chain uses TRBV3-1 (or the pseudogene TRBV3-2) with TRBJ1-2; 8 positions agree with TRBD1. Per the germline V gene, CDR1 is LGHDT and CDR2 is YNNKEL (reference sequence). J lost 4 bases, V lost 4 bases, and 11 bases had no gene match. The length of the CDR3 is 16 residues. The chain's CDR3 is CASSPDSTGAIYGYTF. The CDR3 nucleotides read TGTGCCAGCAGCCCAGATTCGACAGGGGCAATCTATGGCTACACCTTC.

As for this clone: In the same sample, other DNA sequences code for this CDR3. CDR3 coding DNA: TGCGCCAGCAGCCAAGGGGGGGGAAGCTCCTACGAGCAGTACTTC. It codes for CASSQGGGSSYEQYF. The rearrangement links TRBV4-3 to TRBJ2-7, with 7 bases that match TRBD2. CDR3 length: 15 amino acids. Per the germline V gene, CDR1 is LGHNA and CDR2 is YSLEER. Germline trimming cut 1 base from V and 0 bases from J; bases unmatched to any gene: 3.

V is TRBV7-9 and J is TRBJ2-5, with a tentative D call TRBD2 (6 bases). The CDR3 consists of 15 residues. V dropped 1 base and J dropped 3 bases, with 12 bases sitting between them. From germline, CDR1 is SEHNR and CDR2 FQNEAQ (reference sequence). CDR3 sequence (DNA): TGTGCCAGCAGCTTAGTGGGAGGCCGGGAAGAGACCCAGTACTTC. This encodes CASSLVGGREETQYF.

This clone was recorded only once. V and J are TRBV9 and TRBJ2-2; the D is unclear. Germline V gene lookup returns CDR1 SGDLS and CDR2 YYNGEE. The CDR3 has 12 amino acids. V was pared by 2 bases and J by 6 bases, with 5 bases between. The CDR3 nucleotides are TGTGCCAGCAGCGTTCTAGCCGGGGAGCTGTTTTTT. Translating gives CASSVLAGELFF.

The chain recombines TRBV7-9 with TRBJ1-5, with D possibly being TRBD1 (6 bases). The germline V gene encodes CDR1 SEHNR and CDR2 FQNEAQ (reference sequence). V lost 4 bases and J 3 bases, leaving 10 bases between the germline ends. The CDR3 is 14 amino acids. DNA of the CDR3: TGTGCCAGCAGCTGGGGGGGGCCCAATCAGCCCCAGCATTTT. It translates to CASSWGGPNQPQHF.

This chain connects TRBV7-2 to TRBJ2-1; D is unresolved. The CDR3 sequence is 14 residues long. From germline, CDR1 is SGHTA and CDR2 FQGNSA. Trimming took off 3 bases at V and 0 bases at J, with 6 bases between the two ends. CDR3 loop: CASSLRSSYNEQFF. The CDR3 region has the DNA TGTGCCAGCAGCTTGAGGAGCTCCTACAATGAGCAGTTCTTC. Drawing the rest from reference TRBV7-2 and TRBJ2-1, the complete variable domain is GAGVSQSPSNKVTEKGKDVELRCDPISGHTALYWYRQSLGQGLEFLIYFQGNSAPDKSGLPSDRFSAERTGGSVSTLTIQRTQQEDSAVYLCASSLRSSYNEQFFGPGTRLTVL.

The chain uses TRBV6-5 and TRBJ1-5; a weak D match, TRBD1 (5 bases). Per the germline V gene, CDR1 is MNHEY and CDR2 is SVGAGI. This CDR3 is built from 13 residues. V shed 4 bases and J shed 6 bases, with 10 bases lying between them. In nucleotides, the CDR3 is TGTGCCAGCAGTTCCAGGGTATTTCAGCCCCAGCATTTT. This gives the protein CASSSRVFQPQHF.

This chain joins TRBV10-2 and TRBJ1-1, with D perhaps matching TRBD1 (6 bases). The CDR3 spans 14 residues. V was cut by 2 bases and J by 3 bases, with 10 bases left in between. The germline V gene has CDR1 WSHSY and CDR2 SAAADI. CDR3 bases: TGCGCCAGCAGTGAGCTAGGGGGTTACACTGAAGCTTTCTTT. It codes for CASSELGGYTEAFF.